This T cell receptor (delta chain) was sequenced for a study of γδ T cells in repeated Plasmodium falciparum infection (dated by TCRdb to about 2021). Describing the broader study: The natural-infection arm enrolled Malian children exposed to intense seasonal malaria transmission and compared the Malian children with Australian children matched for age and gender. Four controlled human malaria infections were administered to several malaria-naive U.S. adults over around 620 days by bites from P. falciparum NF54-infected Anopheles stephensi mosquitoes. Samples from controlled-infection subjects were taken at baseline, right before selected infections, and 21 days after each infection. Malian gammadelta TCR repertoires were analysed cross-sectionally during no-transmission periods and were analysed longitudinally across acute febrile malaria episodes. Using both natural infection in Mali and controlled human malaria infection, the study looked at the way repeated Plasmodium falciparum infection shapes the human gammadelta T cell repertoire. Results the study describes overall, beyond this receptor: Compared with the repertoires of Australian children, the Vdelta2-negative gammadelta TCR repertoires of Malian children appeared more clonally expanded, less diverse and less shared. Analysis of inter-individual variability in gammadelta T cell responses was limited by the small size of the controlled-infection cohort. The Malian cohort came from a small rural village of predominantly one ethnic group, limiting generalizability. In Vdelta2-negative, largely Vdelta1+, gammadelta TCR repertoires, repeated controlled infections appeared to drive waves of new clonotype selection. Vgamma9/Vdelta2+ TCR repertoires kept a highly stable polyclonal repertoire across time and infection, and many TCRgamma sequences overlapped between individuals.

The library relied on multiplex PCR. Reads for this sample came from an Illumina MiSeq. From each sorted gammadelta T cell sample, both TCR gamma (TRG) and TCR delta (TRD) chains were sequenced. In the authors' own workflow: The repertoire analyses used clonotype tree plots, the accumulated frequency of the top 20 clonotypes, and diversity index (DI) and D75 metrics. TCRdb reran clone calling on the public reads with CATT; rows sharing one DNA sequence were then combined. TCRdb, not the original authors, processed these V and J calls. For this sample the table gives tens of thousands of delta-chain clones, of which 1.5% to 2% were detected only once. The top ten constitute approximately 16% of the sample. This clone was observed a handful of times. Its antigen is still unknown. TCRdb has a much larger clone's protein, which differs at residue 8 from the translation of this DNA, likely because of a read error; what is shown is the protein translated from the DNA.

The CDR3 holds 24 amino acids from the cysteine to the phenylalanine. The sequence is cut down to CDR3 DNA, 72 bases in frame from base 1. CDR1 and CDR2 are drawn from the germline V gene: TSWWSYY, QGS. V ends up 1 base short and J 3 bases short, with an unmatched junction base count of 18. For bulk TCR repertoire analysis, Vgamma9/Vdelta2+ and Vdelta2-negative gammadelta T cell populations were flow-sorted out of peripheral blood mononuclear cells. The sample was gamma-delta T cells from blood. This sequence uses TRDV1 and TRDJ3; 13 central bases correspond to TRDD3. This TCR was sampled from a pool of human donors (malaria-infected and uninfected, not separated). The DNA sequence is given as TGTGCTCTTGGGGAACGCCGCTCCATGGACTGGGGGATACGCTTCGGCTGGGACACCCGACAGATGTTTTTC. This encodes CALGERRSMDWGIRFGWDTRQMFF.